The 16 T cell receptor beta chains below come from one sample, sequenced in a study of vaccination and CD4 T cells after COVID-19. These receptors' antigens are unknown. CD4+ T cells that had been cultured provided DNA sequenced with the Oncomine TCR Beta short-read assay. TCRdb re-analysed the PCR reads in MiXCR, keeping a single row per CDR3 protein. The repertoire consists of 3,500 to 4,500 distinct CDR3 sequences, with about 20% occurring once and the leading ten covering around 59%. Treatment described: approximately 10-day PBMC culture with coronavirus spike peptide pools or control peptides (ViraFEST assay). Sequencing was performed on CD4+ T cells from blood, cultured in vitro, taken after SARS-CoV-2 vaccination. The origin of the receptors is a human donor who had recovered from COVID-19.

The rearrangement joins TRBV6-1 to TRBJ2-3; D might be TRBD2 (5 bases). From germline, CDR1 is MNHNS and CDR2 SASEGT. The CDR3 has 13 amino acids. Trimming cost V 4 bases and J 3 bases, with 8 bases left between them. The CDR3 spells CASSVGGTDTQYF. CDR3 nucleotides: TGTGCCAGCAGTGTCGGCGGGACAGATACGCAGTATTTT.

This clonotype is medium-sized within its sample. This sequence joins TRBV7-9 and TRBJ2-3, with D perhaps TRBD2 (6 bases). Germline-derived CDR1 and CDR2 are SEHNR and FQNEAQ (reference sequence). V was cut by 3 bases and J by 2 bases, with 12 bases left in between. The CDR3 totals 15 residues. The CDR3 is CASSLGEADTDTQYF. The CDR3 region has the DNA TGTGCCAGCAGCTTGGGGGAGGCGGACACAGATACGCAGTATTTT.

The chain joins TRBV7-3 to TRBJ2-1; TRBD1 aligns across 8 bases. The trim removed 2 bases at V and 4 bases at J, leaving 4 bases unmatched. CDR1 and CDR2 (germline): SGHTA, FQGTGA. This CDR3 has 15 residues. CDR3 coding DNA: TGTGCCAGCAGCTTAGGACAGGGCCCTTACAATGAGCAGTTCTTC. It specifies CASSLGQGPYNEQFF. Using reference TRBV7-3 and TRBJ2-1 for the parts outside the CDR3, the full variable domain is GAGVSQTPSNKVTEKGKYVELRCDPISGHTALYWYRQSLGQGPEFLIYFQGTGAADDSGLPNDRFFAVRPEGSVSTLKIQRTERGDSAVYLCASSLGQGPYNEQFFGPGTRLTVL.

This clonotype has just a few counts. CDR3 bases: TGTGCCAGCAGTTTTCGGGACGGCGTAAACTATGGCTACACCTTC. This translates into CASSFRDGVNYGYTF. The chain uses TRBV28 and TRBJ1-2, with D perhaps matching TRBD1 (5 bases). V lost 3 bases and J 2 bases, leaving 13 bases between the germline ends. The V gene's germline CDR1 is MDHEN and CDR2 SYDVKM. The CDR3 is 15 residues long.

This clonotype was counted only a few times. The V call is TRBV4-3, the J call TRBJ2-3; TRBD2 is a possible D gene (5 bases). The CDR3 extends over 13 amino acids. The V end lost 4 bases, the J end lost 4 bases, and 9 bases lay between the germline ends. Germline V gene lookup returns CDR1 LGHNA and CDR2 YSLEER. This CDR3 reads CASSRRVADTQYF. The CDR3 DNA reads TGCGCCAGCAGCCGGCGGGTTGCAGATACGCAGTATTTT.

The chain recombines TRBV6-1 with TRBJ1-6, with D unclear. V shed 8 bases and J shed 8 bases, with 13 bases lying between them. CDR1 and CDR2 from the germline V gene are MNHNS and SASEGT. The CDR3 length is 13 residues. CDR3 in DNA: TGTGCCAGCGTGCAGCGAATGGATTCACCCCTCCACTTT. Its protein product is CASVQRMDSPLHF.

This clonotype has just a few counts. This sequence joins TRBV12-3 or TRBV12-4 and TRBJ1-2; 10 bases map to TRBD1. The CDR3 is 13 amino acids. Germline trimming cut 4 bases from V and 7 bases from J; bases unmatched to any gene: 3. The DNA of the CDR3 is TGTGCCAGCAGTTCGACAGGGGGCATTGGCTACACCTTC. It codes for CASSSTGGIGYTF.

The chain combines TRBV19 with TRBJ1-1; D is unclear. The length of the CDR3 is 10 residues. Trimming stripped 8 bases from V and 7 bases from J, with 8 bases between. The germline gives CDR1 LNHDA, CDR2 SQIVND (reference sequence). CDR3 nucleotides: TGTGCCAGTCCAACAGATGAAGCTTTCTTT. As protein: CASPTDEAFF. The full variable domain, its missing parts supplied by reference TRBV19 and TRBJ1-1, is DGGITQSPKYLFRKEGQNVTLSCEQNLNHDAMYWYRQDPGQGLRLIYYSQIVNDFQKGDIAEGYSVSREKKESFPLTVTSAQKNPTAFYLCASPTDEAFFGQGTRLTVV.

The V and J genes are TRBV6-2 or TRBV6-3 and TRBJ2-1; 8 positions match TRBD2. This CDR3 region has 14 residues. Germline V lookup: CDR1 MNHEY, CDR2 SVGEGT. V was clipped by 7 bases and J by 10 bases; unmatched bases: 12. CDR3 nucleotide sequence: TGTGCCAGCACCTCGGCGCTAGCGGGCAAGGAGCAGTTCTTC. As protein: CASTSALAGKEQFF.

This clonotype is labeled as medium-sized (0.01 to 0.1%). The rearrangement links TRBV7-3 to TRBJ2-7, with D maybe TRBD2 (5 bases). The CDR3 extends over 13 amino acids. V gave up 2 bases and J gave up 5 bases, with 10 bases separating them. CDR1 SGHTA and CDR2 FQGTGA come from the germline V gene. CDR3 residues: CASSLRGSNEQYF. As DNA, the CDR3 is TGTGCCAGCAGCTTACGGGGTTCCAACGAGCAGTACTTC.

Within the sample, this clonotype is medium-sized (0.01 to 0.1%). The CDR3 is CASSLIIGANYNEQFF. The CDR3 DNA is TGTGCCAGCAGCTTAATAATCGGGGCTAACTACAATGAGCAGTTCTTC. This chain uses TRBV7-3 with TRBJ2-1; D could derive from TRBD1 or TRBD2 (5 bases each). V was cut by 1 base and J by 3 bases, with 13 bases left in between. The CDR3 has 16 amino acids. The germline V gene has CDR1 SGHTA and CDR2 FQGTGA.

Within the sample, this clonotype is medium-sized (0.01 to 0.1%). The chain has TRBV6-1 and TRBJ1-2; maybe TRBD1 (6 bases). CDR3 length: 12 amino acids. Germline lookup yields CDR1 MNHNS and CDR2 SASEGT. The V and J ends lost 6 bases and 8 bases respectively, with 13 bases between them. CDR3 bases: TGTGCCAGCAGCTTACAGGGCGGGGGCTACACCTTC. This encodes CASSLQGGGYTF.

V usage is TRBV7-3 and J usage is TRBJ2-1, with D tentatively TRBD1 (5 bases). The CDR3 runs to 11 residues. V shed 5 bases and J shed 8 bases, with 7 bases lying between them. Germline values: CDR1 SGHTA, CDR2 FQGTGA. CDR3: CASSQGDEQFF. CDR3 sequence (DNA): TGTGCCAGCAGCCAAGGGGATGAGCAGTTCTTC.

This chain uses TRBV18 with TRBJ1-2; no clear D gene. Trimming pared 3 bases from V and 8 bases from J, leaving 16 bases between. Germline CDR1 reads KGHSH; CDR2 reads LQKENI. This CDR3 comprises 14 residues. The CDR3 coding sequence is TGTGCCAGCTCACCGAGATGGGGTGAGAGAGGCTACACCTTC. Amino acid sequence: CASSPRWGERGYTF.

The genes are TRBV20-1 and TRBJ2-2, with D perhaps matching TRBD1 (6 bases). The V end lost 5 bases, the J end lost 5 bases, and 18 bases lay between the germline ends. This CDR3 contains 15 residues. CDR1 is DFQATT and CDR2 is SNEGSKA in the germline V gene (reference sequence). CDR3 loop: CSAPTPQGWTGELFF. DNA of the CDR3: TGCAGTGCTCCGACGCCACAGGGCTGGACCGGGGAGCTGTTTTTT.

This clonotype was seen more than once but under ten times. The chain has TRBV28 and TRBJ1-2, with D uncertain. The CDR3 contains 12 residues. Germline loops: CDR1 MDHEN, CDR2 SYDVKM. V dropped 3 bases and J dropped 1 base, with 3 bases sitting between them. CDR3 sequence (DNA): TGTGCCAGCAGTTTCTTTAACTATGGCTACACCTTC. Translated, it gives CASSFFNYGYTF.